The 25 T cell receptor beta chains below come from one sample, sequenced in a study of patients and donors after allogeneic stem cell transplantation. TCRdb called the RT-PCR reads again in MiXCR, with one record for every CDR3 protein. The sample has almost 90,000 distinct CDR3 sequences, around 5% seen once. The sequenced sample was blood, either unsorted or a sorted T cell fraction (not recorded which). These receptors were obtained from a human donor who was either an allogeneic HSCT recipient or a stem cell or donor lymphocyte infusion donor (not recorded which). It is not recorded whose cells these are; they may come from a transplant donor.

This clonotype has a count of ten or more. V and J are TRBV5-1 and TRBJ2-5, with TRBD2 matching 14 bases. The CDR3 loop spans 17 amino acids. The trim removed 2 bases at V and 1 base at J, leaving 4 bases unmatched. CDR1 SGHRS and CDR2 YFSETQ come from the germline V gene. The CDR3: CASSLSGTSGGQETQYF. In nucleotides, the CDR3 is TGCGCCAGCAGCTTATCCGGGACTAGCGGGGGCCAAGAGACCCAGTACTTC.

This clonotype was detected ten times or more. The chain employs TRBV20-1 and TRBJ1-1, with D possibly being TRBD1 (5 bases). Trimming took off 1 base at V and 2 bases at J, with 17 bases between the two ends. CDR1 DFQATT and CDR2 SNEGSKA come from the germline V gene (reference sequence). This CDR3 has 16 residues. The CDR3 coding sequence is TGCAGTGCTAGAGGGGGACGGGGACTTTTAAACACTGAAGCTTTCTTT. Translating it yields CSARGGRGLLNTEAFF.

This clonotype was found many times. The rearrangement uses TRBV29-1 and TRBJ2-1; TRBD2 matches 8 bases. Germline assignment: CDR1 SQVTM and CDR2 ANQGSEA. V shed 5 bases and J 6 bases; nucleotides not matched to a gene: 9. CDR3 size: 14 residues. This CDR3 reads CSVYQRESGNEQFF. Here the CDR3 DNA reads TGCAGCGTTTACCAGCGGGAGTCCGGCAATGAGCAGTTCTTC.

At least ten counts were recorded for this clonotype. The chain employs TRBV11-2 and TRBJ2-3; D is ambiguous. Germline V gene lookup returns CDR1 SGHAT and CDR2 FQNNGV. The V and J ends lost 4 bases and 6 bases respectively, with 14 bases between them. The CDR3 spans 14 residues. CDR3 residues: CASSSRPAGDTQYF. The DNA of the CDR3 is TGTGCCAGCAGCTCTCGACCCGCCGGGGATACGCAGTATTTT.

The sample holds many counts of this clonotype. V is TRBV10-2 and J is TRBJ2-1, with no clear D. Looked up from germline, CDR1 is WSHSY and CDR2 is SAAADI. Trimming pared 8 bases from V and 5 bases from J, leaving 16 bases between. The CDR3 extends over 14 amino acids. CDR3 amino acids: CASSSGHGDNEQFF. In DNA form, the CDR3 reads TGCGCCAGCTCCTCAGGCCATGGGGACAATGAGCAGTTCTTC.

This clonotype was counted ten times or more. V and J are TRBV3-1 and TRBJ2-7; TRBD2 matches 11 bases. The CDR3 runs to 17 residues. CDR1 and CDR2 from the germline V gene are LGHDT and YNNKEL (reference sequence). V lost 4 bases, J lost 1 base, and 9 bases stayed unmatched. The CDR3 sequence: CASSPEYTSGRSYEQYF. In DNA, the CDR3 is TGTGCCAGCAGCCCCGAGTATACTAGCGGGAGATCCTACGAGCAGTACTTC.

This clonotype occurred many times. The CDR3: CASRGLANTGELFF. The CDR3 coding sequence is TGTGCCAGCAGAGGACTAGCGAACACCGGGGAGCTGTTTTTT. The gene calls are TRBV12-3 or TRBV12-4 and TRBJ2-2; TRBD2 agrees at 7 bases. The CDR3 has 14 amino acids. V trimming: 6 bases; J trimming: 0 bases; junction bases outside the gene matches: 1.

This clonotype was counted ten times or more. This chain connects TRBV5-1 to TRBJ2-5; the D gene is possibly TRBD1 (5 bases). From germline, CDR1 is SGHRS and CDR2 YFSETQ. The CDR3 totals 14 residues. The V end lost 4 bases, the J end lost 2 bases, and 12 bases lay between the germline ends. The CDR3 DNA reads TGCGCCAGCAGCCCGGATCCAGGGCAAGAGACCCAGTACTTC. Protein product: CASSPDPGQETQYF.

This clonotype showed up many times. This chain links TRBV5-1 with TRBJ1-4, with 7 bases lining up with TRBD1. V shed 6 bases and J 3 bases; nucleotides not matched to a gene: 8. This CDR3 region has 15 residues. Germline CDR1 and CDR2: SGHRS and YFSETQ. The CDR3 region has the DNA TGCGCCAGCAAGGAGGGTCAGGGGGCTAATGAAAAACTGTTTTTT. Its translation is CASKEGQGANEKLFF.

This clonotype has ten or more counts. The chain employs TRBV19 and TRBJ1-5; no definite D call. Per the germline V gene, CDR1 is LNHDA and CDR2 is SQIVND (reference sequence). The CDR3 spans 13 residues. V dropped 8 bases and J dropped 5 bases, with 13 bases sitting between them. The CDR3 loop reads CASSSRRYQPQHF. The CDR3, as DNA: TGTGCCAGTTCGAGTCGCAGATATCAGCCCCAGCATTTT.

This clonotype was seen repeatedly, ten times or more. V gene TRBV29-1 combines with J gene TRBJ1-1, with 7 bases lining up with TRBD1. V lost 7 bases to trimming and J lost 1 base; unmatched junction nucleotides: 3. Germline V lookup: CDR1 SQVTM, CDR2 ANQGSEA. CDR3 length: 12 amino acids. This CDR3 is CSAGDRNTEAFF. In DNA, the CDR3 is TGCAGCGCCGGGGACAGGAACACTGAAGCTTTCTTT.

This clonotype was recorded many times. This chain links TRBV19 with TRBJ2-1; 8 nucleotides line up with TRBD2. CDR1 and CDR2 (germline): LNHDA, SQIVND (reference sequence). The J segment lost 6 bases and the V segment lost 4 bases, leaving 5 bases of the junction unmatched. This CDR3 comprises 14 residues. The CDR3 DNA reads TGTGCCAGTAGTAAAGACGGGAGGGCCAATGAGCAGTTCTTC. This translates into CASSKDGRANEQFF. Combining the CDR3 with reference TRBV19 and TRBJ2-1 gives the whole variable domain DGGITQSPKYLFRKEGQNVTLSCEQNLNHDAMYWYRQDPGQGLRLIYYSQIVNDFQKGDIAEGYSVSREKKESFPLTVTSAQKNPTAFYLCASSKDGRANEQFFGPGTRLTVL.

In this sample, this clonotype turned up a few times. The chain recombines TRBV9 with TRBJ2-1; 8 nucleotides match TRBD1. Germline V gene data show CDR1 as SGDLS and CDR2 as YYNGEE. The CDR3 runs to 15 residues. J lost 6 bases, V lost 3 bases, and 8 bases had no gene match. As DNA, the CDR3 is TGTGCCAGCAGCGCCGGACAGGGACCCCGCAATGAGCAGTTCTTC. It codes for CASSAGQGPRNEQFF.

This rearrangement joins TRBV11-2 to TRBJ2-1, with TRBD1 matching 7 bases. The CDR3 totals 14 residues. Germline CDR1 reads SGHAT; CDR2 reads FQNNGV. V shed 2 bases and J 5 bases; nucleotides not matched to a gene: 3. The CDR3 region has the DNA TGTGCCAGCAGCTTAATGGGACAGAACAATGAGCAGTTCTTC. Translation gives CASSLMGQNNEQFF.

This clonotype was counted at least ten times. V is TRBV5-8 and J is TRBJ2-2, with a possible D match to TRBD1 (5 bases). Trimming took 2 bases from V and 4 from J, leaving 9 bases between them. Germline loops: CDR1 SGHTS, CDR2 YDEGEE. This CDR3 is 14 amino acids long. For the CDR3, the DNA is TGTGCCAGCAGCTTCAGGGTCGGCACCGGGGAGCTGTTTTTT. Encoded protein: CASSFRVGTGELFF.

This clonotype appeared many times. The rearrangement links TRBV7-9 to TRBJ2-5; 11 bases line up with TRBD2. The trim removed 6 bases at V and 4 bases at J, leaving 7 bases unmatched. The CDR3 length is 15 residues. Germline V gene lookup returns CDR1 SEHNR and CDR2 FQNEAQ (reference sequence). CDR3 nucleotides: TGTGCCAGCAGACTAGCGGGAGAGTTCGGAGAGACCCAGTACTTC. This sequence encodes CASRLAGEFGETQYF. The full variable domain, completed using reference TRBV7-9 and TRBJ2-5, is DTGVSQNPRHKITKRGQNVTFRCDPISEHNRLYWYRQTLGQGPEFLTYFQNEAQLEKSRLLSDRFSAERPKGSFSTLEIQRTEQGDSAMYLCASRLAGEFGETQYFGPGTRLLVL.

This clonotype came up many times. The gene calls are TRBV5-1 and TRBJ2-3; no clear D gene. Trimming stripped 0 bases from V and 5 bases from J, with 10 bases between. CDR1 and CDR2 from the germline V gene are SGHRS and YFSETQ. This CDR3 spans 14 amino acids. In DNA, the CDR3 is TGCGCCAGCAGCTTGGAAGCGAGACAAGATACGCAGTATTTT. It codes for CASSLEARQDTQYF.

Many counts were recorded for this clonotype. The chain couples TRBV18 to TRBJ1-5, with 9 bases matching TRBD1. Trimming cost V 6 bases and J 6 bases; bases outside gene matches: 9. Germline CDR1 KGHSH, CDR2 LQKENI. This CDR3 has 15 amino acids. The CDR3 sequence: CASSPTGGRRQPQHF. For the CDR3, the DNA is TGTGCCAGCTCCCCAACAGGGGGCAGGCGTCAGCCCCAGCATTTT.

V and J are TRBV20-1 and TRBJ2-3, with TRBD1 matching over 7 bases. Looked up from germline, CDR1 is DFQATT and CDR2 is SNEGSKA (reference sequence). The CDR3 is 15 residues long. V was clipped by 1 base and J by 5 bases; unmatched bases: 9. The chain's CDR3 is CSARAGQFPGDTQYF. The DNA for the CDR3 is TGCAGTGCTAGAGCGGGACAGTTCCCCGGAGATACGCAGTATTTT.

This clonotype was detected ten times or more. The genes are TRBV28 and TRBJ2-3, with D possibly matching TRBD1 (6 bases). The CDR3 length is 14 residues. The V end was cut by 4 bases, the J end by 4 bases, with 12 bases between. Germline CDR1 and CDR2: MDHEN and SYDVKM. The CDR3 loop is CASSSQGGADTQYF. CDR3 in DNA: TGTGCCAGCAGTTCACAGGGCGGCGCAGATACGCAGTATTTT.

This chain connects TRBV11-2 to TRBJ2-5; TRBD2 is a possible D gene (6 bases). V dropped 3 bases and J dropped 5 bases, with 16 bases sitting between them. Germline V gene sequence: CDR1 SGHAT, CDR2 FQNNGV. This CDR3 is built from 15 residues. The CDR3 nucleotides read TGTGCCAGCAGCTTTCCCGGGGGTAGCGGTGAGACCCAGTACTTC. Translated: CASSFPGGSGETQYF.

This clonotype showed up many times. The chain links TRBV20-1 to TRBJ1-1; D remains ambiguous. V dropped 4 bases and J dropped 0 bases, with 9 bases sitting between them. In germline, CDR1 is DFQATT, CDR2 SNEGSKA (reference sequence). The CDR3 runs to 13 residues. The CDR3 loop reads CSAKSQLNTEAFF. The CDR3 nucleotides read TGCAGTGCTAAATCTCAGTTGAACACTGAAGCTTTCTTT.

This clonotype was observed many times. This sequence joins TRBV18 and TRBJ1-3; TRBD1 might be the D (6 bases). V lost 3 bases and J 0 bases, leaving 15 bases between the germline ends. CDR1 is KGHSH and CDR2 is LQKENI in the germline V gene. This CDR3 region has 17 residues. The CDR3 nucleotides are TGTGCCAGCTCACCGCAACGGACAGCAGTCTCTGGAAACACCATATATTTT. It encodes CASSPQRTAVSGNTIYF. Supplemented by reference TRBV18 and TRBJ1-3, the full variable domain reads NAGVMQNPRHLVRRRGQEARLRCSPMKGHSHVYWYRQLPEEGLKFMVYLQKENIIDESGMPKERFSAEFPKEGPSILRIQQVVRGDSAAYFCASSPQRTAVSGNTIYFGEGSWLTVV.

This clonotype was seen ten or more times. The rearrangement links TRBV5-4 to TRBJ2-7; TRBD1 matches 8 bases. V lost 0 bases, J lost 5 bases, and 10 bases stayed unmatched. The germline V gene encodes CDR1 SGHNT and CDR2 YYREEE (reference sequence). The CDR3 spans 16 residues. DNA for the CDR3: TGTGCCAGCAGCTTGGGGACAGGGAAAAGGGAGAACGAGCAGTACTTC. Translating it yields CASSLGTGKRENEQYF.

This chain joins TRBV19 and TRBJ1-5, with D possibly being TRBD1 (6 bases). V lost 4 bases, J lost 6 bases, and 13 bases lay in between. Germline V gene sequence: CDR1 LNHDA, CDR2 SQIVND (reference sequence). The CDR3 spans 14 residues. This CDR3 is CASSSQGLVQPQHF. In DNA form, the CDR3 reads TGTGCCAGTAGTAGTCAGGGGTTGGTTCAGCCCCAGCATTTT.